This T cell receptor (beta chain) was obtained from a study of radiotherapy plus CTLA-4 blockade in lung cancer. The wider study: The study recorded objective responses in about 18% of patients and disease control in 25% to 35%.

Assay used: immunoSEQ multiplex PCR; TCRdb lists only in-frame clones, some missing. The sample gives tens of thousands of clones, 77% of which show up once; about 2.2% is in the top ten. People whose metastatic non-small-cell lung cancer was chemo-refractory got focal radiation along with CTLA-4 blockade by ipilimumab. A remark on this clone: Its antigen is currently unknown.

General study points: Reports state that early shifts in blood T cell clones, with interferon-beta, best predicted response. In blood, tumor-derived TCR clones expanded after radiotherapy plus ipilimumab.

From germline, CDR1 is SGHVS and CDR2 FQNEAQ. V shed 4 bases, J shed 16 bases, and the junction held 9 bases outside the gene matches. The CDR3 has 12 amino acids. The chain links TRBV7-8 to TRBJ1-5; TRBD1 matches at 8 bases. Specimen: peripheral blood, collected from a patient treated with radiotherapy plus ipilimumab. The TCR originated in a human donor with non-small cell lung cancer whose response to radiotherapy plus ipilimumab could not be evaluated. CDR3 sequence (DNA): TGTGCCAGCAGCTATGGGACAGGCCCTGAACATTTT. It encodes CASSYGTGPEHF.